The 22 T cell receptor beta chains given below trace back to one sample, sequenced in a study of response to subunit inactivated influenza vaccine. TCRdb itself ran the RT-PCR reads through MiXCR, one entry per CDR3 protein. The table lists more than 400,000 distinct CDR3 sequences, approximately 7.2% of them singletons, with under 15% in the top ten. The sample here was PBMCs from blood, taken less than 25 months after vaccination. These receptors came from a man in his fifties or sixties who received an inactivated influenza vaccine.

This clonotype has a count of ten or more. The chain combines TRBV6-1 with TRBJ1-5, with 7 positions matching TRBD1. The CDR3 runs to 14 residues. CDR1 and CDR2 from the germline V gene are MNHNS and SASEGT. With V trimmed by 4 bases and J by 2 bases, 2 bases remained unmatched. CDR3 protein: CASSAQGGNQPQHF. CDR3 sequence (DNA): TGTGCCAGCAGTGCCCAGGGGGGCAATCAGCCCCAGCATTTT.

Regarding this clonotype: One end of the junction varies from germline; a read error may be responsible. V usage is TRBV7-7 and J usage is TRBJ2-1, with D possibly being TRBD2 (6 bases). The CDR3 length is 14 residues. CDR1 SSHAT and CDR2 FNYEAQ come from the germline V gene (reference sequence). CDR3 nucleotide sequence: TGTGCCAGCAGCCCCCGGGACTCCAACAATGAGCAGTTCTTC. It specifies CASSPRDSNNEQFF.

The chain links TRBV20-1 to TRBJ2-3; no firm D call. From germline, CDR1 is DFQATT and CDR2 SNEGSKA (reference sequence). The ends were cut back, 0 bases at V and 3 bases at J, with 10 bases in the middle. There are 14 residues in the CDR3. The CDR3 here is CSARDPFLTDTQYF. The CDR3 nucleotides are TGCAGTGCTAGAGATCCCTTCCTGACAGATACGCAGTATTTT.

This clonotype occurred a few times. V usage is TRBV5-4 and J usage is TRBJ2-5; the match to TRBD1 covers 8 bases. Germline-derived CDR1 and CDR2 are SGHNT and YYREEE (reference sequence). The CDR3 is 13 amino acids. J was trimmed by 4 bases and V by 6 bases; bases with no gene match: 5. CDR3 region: CASNSGQAETQYF. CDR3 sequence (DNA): TGTGCCAGCAACTCGGGACAGGCAGAGACCCAGTACTTC. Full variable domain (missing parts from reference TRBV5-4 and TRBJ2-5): ETGVTQSPTHLIKTRGQQVTLRCSSQSGHNTVSWYQQALGQGPQFIFQYYREEENGRGNFPPRFSGLQFPNYSSELNVNALELDDSALYLCASNSGQAETQYFGPGTRLLVL.

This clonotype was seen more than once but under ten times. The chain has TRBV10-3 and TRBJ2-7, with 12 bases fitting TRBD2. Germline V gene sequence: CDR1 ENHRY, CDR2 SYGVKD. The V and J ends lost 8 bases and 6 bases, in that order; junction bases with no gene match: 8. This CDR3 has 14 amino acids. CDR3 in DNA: TGTGCCATCTTGGCTAGCGGGAGGGTAGGCGAGCAGTACTTC. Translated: CAILASGRVGEQYF.

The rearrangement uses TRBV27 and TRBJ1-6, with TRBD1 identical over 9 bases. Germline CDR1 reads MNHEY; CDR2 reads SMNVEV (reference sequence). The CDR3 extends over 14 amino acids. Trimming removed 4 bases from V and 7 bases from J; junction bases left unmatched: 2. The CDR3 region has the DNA TGTGCCAGCAGTTGGACAGGGGTCAATTCACCCCTCCACTTT. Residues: CASSWTGVNSPLHF.

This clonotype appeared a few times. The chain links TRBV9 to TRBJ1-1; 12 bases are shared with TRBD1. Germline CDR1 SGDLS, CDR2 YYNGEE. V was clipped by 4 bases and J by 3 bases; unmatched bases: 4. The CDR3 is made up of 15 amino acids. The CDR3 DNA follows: TGTGCCAGCAGCCCAGGGGACAGGGGGCACACTGAAGCTTTCTTT. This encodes CASSPGDRGHTEAFF.

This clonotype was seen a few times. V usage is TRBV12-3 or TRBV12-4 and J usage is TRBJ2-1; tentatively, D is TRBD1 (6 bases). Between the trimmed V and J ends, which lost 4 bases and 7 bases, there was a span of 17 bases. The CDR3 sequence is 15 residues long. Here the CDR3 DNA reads TGTGCCAGCAGTTCGGACAGTACGGTGGGGAATGAGCAGTTCTTC. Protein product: CASSSDSTVGNEQFF.

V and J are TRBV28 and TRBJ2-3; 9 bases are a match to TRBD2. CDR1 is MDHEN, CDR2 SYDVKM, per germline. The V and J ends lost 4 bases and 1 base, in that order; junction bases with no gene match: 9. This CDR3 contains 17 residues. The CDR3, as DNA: TGTGCCAGCAGTTCCCCTGGGCGGGAGGGACGCACAGATACGCAGTATTTT. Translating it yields CASSSPGREGRTDTQYF.

The CDR3 DNA follows: TGCAGTGCTAGAGAGCTGGGAGCAAGAGGAAACACCATATATTTT. It codes for CSARELGARGNTIYF. The rearrangement links TRBV20-1 to TRBJ1-3; D unresolved. The CDR3 is made up of 15 amino acids. V shed 0 bases and J shed 4 bases, with 13 bases lying between them. Germline lookup yields CDR1 DFQATT and CDR2 SNEGSKA (reference sequence).

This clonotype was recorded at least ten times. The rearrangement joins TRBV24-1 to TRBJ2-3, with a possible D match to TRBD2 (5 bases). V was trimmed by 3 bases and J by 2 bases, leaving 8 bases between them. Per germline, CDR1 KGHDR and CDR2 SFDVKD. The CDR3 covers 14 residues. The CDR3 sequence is CATSDIGLTDTQYF. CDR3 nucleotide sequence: TGTGCCACCAGTGATATTGGACTCACAGATACGCAGTATTTT.

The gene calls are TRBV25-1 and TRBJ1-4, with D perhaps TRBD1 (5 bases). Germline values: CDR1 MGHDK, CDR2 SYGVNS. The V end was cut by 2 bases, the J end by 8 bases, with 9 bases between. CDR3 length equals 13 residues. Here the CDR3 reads CASSEGGSEKLFF. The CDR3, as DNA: TGTGCCAGCAGTGAAGGGGGGAGCGAAAAACTGTTTTTT.

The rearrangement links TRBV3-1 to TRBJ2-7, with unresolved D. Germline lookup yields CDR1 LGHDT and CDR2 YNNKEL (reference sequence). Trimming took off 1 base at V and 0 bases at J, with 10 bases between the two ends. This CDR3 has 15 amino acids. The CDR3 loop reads CASSQVRVNSYEQYF. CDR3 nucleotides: TGTGCCAGCAGCCAAGTCCGCGTGAACTCCTACGAGCAGTACTTC.

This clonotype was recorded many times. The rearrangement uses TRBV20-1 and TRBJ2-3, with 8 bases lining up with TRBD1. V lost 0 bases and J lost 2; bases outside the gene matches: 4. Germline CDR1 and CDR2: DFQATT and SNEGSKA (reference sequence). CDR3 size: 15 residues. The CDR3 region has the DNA TGCAGTGCTAGAGATGGGACAGGATTCACAGATACGCAGTATTTT. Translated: CSARDGTGFTDTQYF.

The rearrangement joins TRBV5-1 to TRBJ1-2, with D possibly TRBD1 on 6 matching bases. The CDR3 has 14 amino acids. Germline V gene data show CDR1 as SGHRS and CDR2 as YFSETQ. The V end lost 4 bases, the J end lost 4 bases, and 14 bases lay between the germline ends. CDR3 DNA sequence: TGCGCCAGCAGCATAGGACAGAGCTCCTATGGCTACACCTTC. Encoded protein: CASSIGQSSYGYTF.

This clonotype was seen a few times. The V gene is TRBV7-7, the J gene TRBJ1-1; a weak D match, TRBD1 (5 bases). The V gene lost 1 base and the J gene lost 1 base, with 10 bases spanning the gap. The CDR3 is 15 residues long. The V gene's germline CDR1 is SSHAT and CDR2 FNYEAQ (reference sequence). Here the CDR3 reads CASSLEWGENTEAFF. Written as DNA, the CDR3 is TGTGCCAGCAGCTTAGAGTGGGGCGAGAACACTGAAGCTTTCTTT. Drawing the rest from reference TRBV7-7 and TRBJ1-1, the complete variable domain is GAGVSQSPRYKVTKRGQDVTLRCDPISSHATLYWYQQALGQGPEFLTYFNYEAQPDKSGLPSDRFSAERPEGSISTLTIQRTEQRDSAMYRCASSLEWGENTEAFFGQGTRLTVV.

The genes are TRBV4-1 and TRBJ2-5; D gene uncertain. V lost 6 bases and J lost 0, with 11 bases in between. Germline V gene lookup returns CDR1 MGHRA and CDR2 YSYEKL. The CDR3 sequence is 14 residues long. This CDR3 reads CASSQTPDQETQYF. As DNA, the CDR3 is TGCGCCAGCAGTCAGACCCCCGACCAAGAGACCCAGTACTTC.

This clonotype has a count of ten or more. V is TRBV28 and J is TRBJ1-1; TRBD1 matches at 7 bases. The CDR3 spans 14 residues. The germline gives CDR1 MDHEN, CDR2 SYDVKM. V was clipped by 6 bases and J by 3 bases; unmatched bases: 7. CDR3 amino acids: CASRPTGPDTEAFF. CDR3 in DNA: TGTGCCAGCAGGCCGACAGGGCCGGACACTGAAGCTTTCTTT.

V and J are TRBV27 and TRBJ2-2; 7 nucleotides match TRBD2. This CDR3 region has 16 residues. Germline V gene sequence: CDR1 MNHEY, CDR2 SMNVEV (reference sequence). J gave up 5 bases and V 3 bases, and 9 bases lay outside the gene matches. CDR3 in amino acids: CASSFNAGEGTGELFF. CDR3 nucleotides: TGTGCCAGCAGTTTCAATGCGGGAGAAGGTACCGGGGAGCTGTTTTTT.

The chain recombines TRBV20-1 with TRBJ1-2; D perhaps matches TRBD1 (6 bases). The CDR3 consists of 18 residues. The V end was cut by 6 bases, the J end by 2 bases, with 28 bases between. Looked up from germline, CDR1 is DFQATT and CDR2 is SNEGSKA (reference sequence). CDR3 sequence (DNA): TGCAGTGCCATAGCTCCCTTCGGAGTTCGGGACACGAACTATGGCTACACCTTC. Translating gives CSAIAPFGVRDTNYGYTF.

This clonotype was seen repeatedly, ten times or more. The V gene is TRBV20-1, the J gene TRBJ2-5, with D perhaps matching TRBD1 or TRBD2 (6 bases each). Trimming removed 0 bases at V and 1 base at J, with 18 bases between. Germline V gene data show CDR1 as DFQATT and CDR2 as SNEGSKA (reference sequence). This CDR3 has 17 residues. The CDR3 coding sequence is TGCAGTGCTAGAGAATGGGGGGCCGGACCTACCCAAGAGACCCAGTACTTC. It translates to CSAREWGAGPTQETQYF.

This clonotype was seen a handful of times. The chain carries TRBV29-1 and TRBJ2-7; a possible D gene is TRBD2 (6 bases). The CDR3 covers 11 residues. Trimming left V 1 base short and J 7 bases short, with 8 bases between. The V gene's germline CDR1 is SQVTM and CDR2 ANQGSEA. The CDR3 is CSVEVGLEQYF. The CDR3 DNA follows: TGCAGCGTTGAAGTGGGACTTGAGCAGTACTTC.